This entry lists 23 T cell receptor beta chains sequenced from one sample in a study of cytomegalovirus exposure and HLA in healthy donors. The PCR had 60 Vbeta and 13 Jbeta primers. Measured with immunoSEQ multiplex PCR; TCRdb has only the in-frame clones, and not every one. There are around 170,000 clones in the sample; 65% to 80% occur only once, and about 3.1% lies in the top ten. Sequencing was performed on PBMCs. These receptors were obtained from a woman between 50 and 59 years old in good health and CMV-seropositive.

The CDR3 sequence: CASSQVASGGPDTQYF. In DNA, the CDR3 is TGCGCCAGCAGCCAAGTCGCTAGCGGGGGGCCAGATACGCAGTATTTT. The gene calls are TRBV4-1 and TRBJ2-3; TRBD2 matches 11 bases. Germline V gene lookup returns CDR1 MGHRA and CDR2 YSYEKL. V trimming: 1 base; J trimming: 4 bases; junction bases outside the gene matches: 4. The CDR3 is 16 residues long.

The chain links TRBV5-6 to TRBJ2-7; 8 bases line up with TRBD2. The CDR3 totals 15 residues. Per the germline V gene, CDR1 is SGHDT and CDR2 is YYEEEE. V trimming: 5 bases; J trimming: 2 bases; junction bases outside the gene matches: 9. The CDR3 DNA sequence: TGTGCCAGCAGTCGGGGGGGGAGAGGGGCCTACGAGCAGTACTTC. Protein: CASSRGGRGAYEQYF.

The V gene is TRBV7-2, the J gene TRBJ2-3, with 10 positions matching TRBD1. This CDR3 spans 17 amino acids. The V segment lost 4 bases and the J segment 0 bases; nucleotides outside the gene matches: 7. Germline CDR1 and CDR2: SGHTA and FQGNSA. CDR3 in DNA: TGTGCCAGCAGCTACGCCGGGACAGGGGCTAGCACAGATACGCAGTATTTT. It translates to CASSYAGTGASTDTQYF.

In its sample, this clone was seen many times. The chain uses TRBV4-3 and TRBJ2-7; TRBD1 is a possible D gene (6 bases). CDR3 length: 15 residues. Trimming shortened V by 0 bases and J by 6 bases, and 15 bases separated the two germline ends. Germline CDR1 is LGHNA and CDR2 is YSLEER. The CDR3 DNA reads as TGCGCCAGCAGCCAAGATGCCCAGCCAGGGGTCGAGCAGTACTTC. It yields the protein CASSQDAQPGVEQYF.

This chain joins TRBV5-1 and TRBJ1-2; unclear D gene. The CDR3 extends over 14 amino acids. CDR1 is SGHRS, CDR2 YFSETQ, per germline. V was shortened by 2 bases and J by 4 bases, with 12 bases between the two germline ends. CDR3 sequence reads: CASSLSTGLYGYTF. CDR3 DNA: TGCGCCAGCAGCTTAAGCACTGGACTCTATGGCTACACCTTC.

This sequence joins TRBV27 and TRBJ2-1, with 9 nucleotides matching TRBD2. The CDR3 is 16 amino acids. J was trimmed by 10 bases and V by 5 bases; bases with no gene match: 15. Germline loops: CDR1 MNHEY, CDR2 SMNVEV (reference sequence). The CDR3 sequence is CASSADTASGVREQFF. The CDR3 nucleotides read TGTGCCAGCAGTGCCGACACCGCTAGCGGGGTACGCGAGCAGTTCTTC.

The chain combines TRBV7-8 with TRBJ2-7; the match to TRBD1 covers 10 bases. CDR3 length: 15 amino acids. Germline V gene sequence: CDR1 SGHVS, CDR2 FQNEAQ. V was pared by 7 bases and J by 0 bases, with 6 bases of the junction left unmatched. The CDR3 protein is CASNKDRGSSYEQYF. The CDR3 nucleotides are TGTGCCAGCAACAAGGACAGGGGGAGCTCCTACGAGCAGTACTTC.

The chain uses TRBV10-2 and TRBJ1-4, with 10 positions matching TRBD1. CDR1 WSHSY and CDR2 SAAADI come from the germline V gene. V lost 4 bases and J lost 0; bases outside the gene matches: 2. The CDR3 loop spans 16 amino acids. The CDR3 DNA reads as TGCGCCAGCAGTGGAGGGACAGGGGCAACTAATGAAAAACTGTTTTTT. Translating gives CASSGGTGATNEKLFF.

CDR3 DNA: TGTGCCAGTAAGGAGGGCCTGCTAGGAAACACCATATATTTT. Its translation: CASKEGLLGNTIYF. This chain links TRBV19 with TRBJ1-3; no reliable D call. From germline, CDR1 is LNHDA and CDR2 SQIVND (reference sequence). This CDR3 has 14 amino acids. With 7 bases removed from V and 4 bases from J, the gap between germline ends came to 14 bases.

This chain links TRBV30 with TRBJ2-1; TRBD2 matches at 10 bases. V gave up 0 bases and J gave up 8 bases; unmatched junction bases: 4. Germline-derived CDR1 and CDR2 are GTSNPN and SVGIG (reference sequence). The CDR3 length is 14 residues. The CDR3 DNA sequence: TGTGCCTGGAGTGTAAGCGGGGGGGCCGATGAGCAGTTCTTC. Encoded protein: CAWSVSGGADEQFF.

This sequence joins TRBV29-1 and TRBJ2-3; TRBD1 agrees at 7 bases. The CDR3 is 13 amino acids. The J segment lost 2 bases and the V segment lost 3 bases, leaving 2 bases of the junction unmatched. Germline-derived CDR1 and CDR2 are SQVTM and ANQGSEA. CDR3: CSVETGPTDTQYF. The CDR3 bases are TGCAGCGTTGAGACAGGGCCCACAGATACGCAGTATTTT.

V is TRBV29-1 and J is TRBJ1-2; D uncertain. The V end lost 6 bases, the J end lost 4 bases, and 15 bases lay between the germline ends. This CDR3 region has 13 residues. Per germline, CDR1 SQVTM and CDR2 ANQGSEA. CDR3 residues: CSVDSGGPYGYTF. In DNA, the CDR3 is TGCAGCGTAGACTCCGGAGGCCCCTATGGCTACACCTTC.

This clone appeared a single time. The rearrangement links TRBV5-8 to TRBJ1-6, with D hard to call. From germline, CDR1 is SGHTS and CDR2 YDEGEE. The CDR3 has 16 amino acids. V was clipped by 4 bases and J by 8 bases, with 19 bases between them. The chain's CDR3 is CASSPRQKVEDSPLHF. Here the CDR3 DNA reads TGTGCCAGCAGCCCCCGGCAAAAAGTGGAGGATTCACCCCTCCACTTT.

This clone was found once. The chain links TRBV10-3 to TRBJ2-1; 7 nucleotides line up with TRBD2. After removal of 10 bases from V and 2 bases from J, the junction contained 5 bases not matched to a gene. This CDR3 is 13 amino acids long. Germline V lookup: CDR1 ENHRY, CDR2 SYGVKD. The CDR3 nucleotides read TGTGCCACGAGCGGGGCGACCTACAATGAGCAGTTCTTC. Its protein product is CATSGATYNEQFF.

V usage is TRBV19 and J usage is TRBJ1-5; the D gene is possibly TRBD1 (6 bases). V was pared by 3 bases and J by 5 bases, with 11 bases between. CDR3 length: 14 residues. Germline CDR1 and CDR2: LNHDA and SQIVND (reference sequence). CDR3 coding DNA: TGTGCCAGTAGTATTTCCAGGGGAGATCAGCCCCAGCATTTT. Translation gives CASSISRGDQPQHF.

This chain connects TRBV7-2 to TRBJ1-2; the match to TRBD1 covers 8 bases. Germline CDR1 and CDR2: SGHTA and FQGNSA. The CDR3 extends over 15 amino acids. The trim removed 4 bases at V and 5 bases at J, leaving 9 bases unmatched. CDR3 protein: CASSSPNRGGYGYTF. The CDR3 coding sequence is TGTGCCAGCAGCTCACCAAACAGGGGGGGGTATGGCTACACCTTC.

This clone was recorded a few times. The gene calls are TRBV30 and TRBJ2-7, with 14 bases lining up with TRBD2. CDR1 is GTSNPN, CDR2 SVGIG, per germline (reference sequence). The V and J ends lost 2 bases and 1 base, in that order; junction bases with no gene match: 13. The CDR3 has 19 residues. CDR3: CAWSSKNGLAGGPSYEQYF. The DNA for the CDR3 is TGTGCCTGGAGTTCTAAGAACGGACTAGCGGGAGGACCATCCTACGAGCAGTACTTC. Using reference TRBV30 and TRBJ2-7 for the parts outside the CDR3, the full variable domain is SQTIHQWPATLVQPVGSPLSLECTVEGTSNPNLYWYRQAAGRGLQLLFYSVGIGQISSEVPQNLSASRPQDRQFILSSKKLLLSDSGFYLCAWSSKNGLAGGPSYEQYFGPGTRLTVT.

This clone was observed a handful of times. The chain is built from TRBV5-5 and TRBJ2-4; 7 bases map to TRBD2. Germline-derived CDR1 and CDR2 are SGHKS and YYEKEE (reference sequence). The CDR3 is 15 amino acids. V was pared by 5 bases and J by 7 bases, with 12 bases of the junction left unmatched. CDR3 protein: CASSLRGGAKNIQYF. DNA of the CDR3: TGTGCCAGCAGTCTCCGGGGAGGGGCGAAGAACATTCAGTACTTC.

The J gene is TRBJ2-1, the V gene TRBV29-1; 8 nucleotides agree with TRBD2. V lost 7 bases and J lost 5; bases outside the gene matches: 4. Germline lookup yields CDR1 SQVTM and CDR2 ANQGSEA. The CDR3 is 12 amino acids. Written as DNA, the CDR3 is TGCAGCGCCGGACTAGCAGACAATGAGCAGTTCTTC. The encoded protein is CSAGLADNEQFF.

The chain has TRBV27 and TRBJ2-7; 9 positions agree with TRBD2. V shed 6 bases and J 5 bases; nucleotides not matched to a gene: 5. Germline values: CDR1 MNHEY, CDR2 SMNVEV (reference sequence). The length of the CDR3 is 13 residues. In DNA, the CDR3 is TGTGCCAGCAGGTTAGCGGGAGAGGACGAGCAGTACTTC. This encodes CASRLAGEDEQYF.

The J gene is TRBJ2-7, the V gene TRBV28; D may be TRBD1 (5 bases). V was clipped by 4 bases and J by 2 bases, with 18 bases between them. This CDR3 comprises 16 residues. Germline CDR1 MDHEN, CDR2 SYDVKM. The CDR3 protein is CASSSHGQGRPYEQYF. Here the CDR3 DNA reads TGTGCCAGCAGTTCCCACGGACAAGGAAGGCCCTACGAGCAGTACTTC.

The rearrangement uses TRBV5-1 and TRBJ1-2, with D possibly TRBD1 on 6 matching bases. V was trimmed by 9 bases and J by 3 bases, leaving 18 bases between them. This CDR3 is 14 amino acids long. In germline, CDR1 is SGHRS, CDR2 YFSETQ. For the CDR3, the DNA is TGCGCCACCCGTACCGGACAGCTCGACTATGGCTACACCTTC. This encodes CATRTGQLDYGYTF.

The chain is built from TRBV7-2 and TRBJ2-1; 7 bases line up with TRBD2. V trimming: 5 bases; J trimming: 0 bases; junction bases outside the gene matches: 4. The germline gives CDR1 SGHTA, CDR2 FQGNSA. The length of the CDR3 is 15 residues. In nucleotides, the CDR3 is TGTGCCAGCAGCCCCAGGGAGGGCTCCTACAATGAGCAGTTCTTC. This sequence encodes CASSPREGSYNEQFF.